This T cell receptor beta chain is from a study of cytomegalovirus exposure and HLA in healthy donors (dated by TCRdb to about 2017). Describing the broader study: An earlier analysis of roughly 610 of the donors reported approximately 300 Gb of sequence data and about 120 million unique TCR beta sequences obtained from about 179 million T cells. Approximately 310 gigabases of sequencing data and around 90 million unique TCR sequences made up an early release that covered several hundred HLA-typed donors. Of the approximately 400 genotyped donors, 65% to 90% fell in the genetic ancestry cluster associated with self-reported Caucasian donors. The study aimed to test whether signatures of past pathogen exposure could be identified by cataloging public T cell receptors. The study used immunosequencing to profile the T cell repertoires of approximately 690 subjects and linked those repertoires to cytomegalovirus serostatus. Besides the first cohort of 666 subjects, a separate validation cohort made up of 90 to 150 different subjects was used. High-throughput TCR immunosequencing, statistical association of individual TCRs with disease status, and machine learning were combined to predict cytomegalovirus infection status. In a later analysis, previously published TCR beta repertoires from 666 donors were re-analyzed and high-resolution HLA genotyping was added so that TCR occurrence patterns could be studied. Rather than using new phenotypic data, the later analysis identified candidate immune exposures from TCR beta sequences and from how often those sequences occurred across donors. In an earlier analysis of 500 to 650 of the donors, high-throughput TCR beta sequencing was used to judge whether each TCR beta V gene segment behaved as functional or pseudogenic. Donor age, sex, ethnicity and CMV serostatus were compiled alongside the repertoire data. A later genetic analysis used genome-wide SNP genotypes for about three fifths of the 666 donors, treating that subset as a discovery cohort. All discovery cohort repertoires had been generated using a single sequencing platform. Both class I and class II loci were covered by HLA typing, at four-digit resolution. Typing coverage differed by locus: A, B, C, DRB1 and DQB1 were typed in about 629-640 donors, DQA1 in about 500, DPA1 in 606, and DPB1 in just under 490. A handful of DR-DQ haplotypes were treated as single units for association and clustering because of strong linkage in the cohort. On average, around 240,000 unique TCR beta nucleotide sequences were sequenced per donor among 398 genotyped donors of the cohort, with 15% to 20% of those sequences being non-productive. What the study reported, not specific to this receptor: In vitro tests confirmed that a few of the cytomegalovirus-associated TCR beta chains recognize cytomegalovirus antigens. Assigning TCR associations to individual alleles was difficult when HLA alleles, especially DR and DQ, strongly co-occurred. Because HLA typing was unavailable for some donors at each locus, only the typed subset was used in association tests. Roughly uniform sequencing depth across donors was assumed in presence/absence analyses, although this assumption may not hold. Across donors, most TCR sequences were observed very rarely, whereas some public TCRs were present in many individuals. A further reported finding was that TCR beta sequences accurately predicted the HLA-A and HLA-B alleles for most subjects in the first cohort. A later genetic analysis reported fewer N-insertions in productive TCRs among donors in an Asian-associated ancestry cluster than the approximately 700-donor mean. A cluster of highly shared sequence variants was judged likely to represent a technical artifact of the sequencing pipeline. In a later analysis, several top co-occurrence clusters were reported to appear linked to parvovirus B19, influenza, CMV and Epstein-Barr virus. A total of 150 to 200 TCR beta chains were listed by the study as associated with cytomegalovirus. It was suggested by the authors that the approach could potentially be generalized to other disease states and immunological phenotypes. Immune exposure information for the cohort was limited to CMV serostatus. Broadly in line with IMGT annotations, most TCR beta V segments showed up in productive rearrangements about 90% or about 30% of the time in an earlier analysis of around 550 of the donors. A later analysis found that TCR association rates varied across HLA loci, with DRB1 alleles showing the most associated TCRs and HLA-C alleles the fewest. Seventeen rarely observed V segments, including chromosome 9 orphons, were excluded from the earlier analysis of some 590 of the donors because counts were too low. V-gene and J-gene trimming of TCR beta chains was associated with a missense DCLRE1C variant in a later genetic analysis, and the association was replicated in an independent cohort. In a later analysis, HLA-associated TCR beta chains were found to be more clonally expanded and to have lower generation probabilities than equally common non-associated chains. Correlated functional status among segregating V segments might reflect linkage disequilibrium, but an unknown experimental factor could not be ruled out. The classifier was reported to diagnose cytomegalovirus status with high specificity and sensitivity in both the original cohort and the validation cohort. The cohort was sequenced for TCR beta chains only, and without alpha or paired-chain data the features that could be detected were limited. Some IMGT-functional V segments, including TRBV6-2 and TRBV6-3, could not be told apart with the 87-base-pair reads, so those segments were excluded. Most CMV-associated TCR beta chains appeared to be HLA-restricted in a later analysis, and the HLA associations seemed to be driven largely by CMV exposure. Specific HLA alleles were associated with about 17,000 TCR beta sequences at a false discovery rate of 0.05 in a later analysis.

Comment on this clone: Which antigen it targets is not known. Per-base quality was not reported, and no clone a single base away is much larger than it.

In total, approximately 610 healthy bone marrow donors made up the cohort. At the time of sampling, every cohort member was nominally healthy, though immune exposures that went unrecorded were likely present. The donor tested CMV seronegative, placing the donor among the approximately 360 seronegative members of the cohort. A peripheral blood sample was collected from each donor, and TCR beta sequencing was performed on peripheral blood mononuclear cells. Genomic DNA was extracted from the blood cell samples with the Qiagen DNeasy Blood Extraction Kit. The library was produced with the immunoSEQ multiplex PCR assay. For the multiplex PCR, a mixture combining 60 forward primers for TCR Vbeta segments and 13 reverse primers for TCR Jbeta segments was used. Amplification of the CDR3 region of rearranged TCR beta genes was performed with a multiplex PCR assay on genomic DNA. The amplified TCR beta libraries were sequenced on the Illumina HiSeq System as 87-base-pair reads. As for how the authors treated the data: In a later analysis, tens of millions of unique TCR beta chains were counted across the roughly 610 repertoires, and some 10 million of these chains were shared by at least two donors. Raw reads were error-corrected and collapsed into unique sequences with a nearest-neighbor algorithm that merged closely related sequences to remove PCR and sequencing errors. Alignment of CDR3 sequences to IMGT reference sequences was used to assign V, D and J gene segments. For a sequence to be retained, a match of at least six nucleotides was required to both a V gene segment and a J gene segment. Rearrangements were classified as productive when the CDR3 lacked stop codons and remained in frame with V and J, and all other rearrangements were classified as non-productive. CDR3 was defined by IMGT convention, running from the second conserved V-encoded cysteine to the conserved J-encoded phenylalanine. Sequences without an unambiguous match to a single V gene segment were excluded from the earlier analysis of approximately 600 of the donors. An earlier analysis of some 500 of the donors classified V segments as functional when productive rearrangements were above 56.7% and as segregating when the standard deviation between donors was above 5%. A statistical classification framework was built to diagnose cytomegalovirus status from the catalog of TCR beta chain sequences. V and J gene assignment, in a later analysis, came from comparing TCR nucleotide sequences with IMGT/GENE-DB human TR gene sequences. Using the TCRdist pipeline, a later analysis assigned CDR3 sequences along with most-parsimonious VDJ recombination scenarios. In a later analysis, each TCR beta chain was defined by its CDR3 amino acid sequence together with its V-gene family, and reads without a unique V-gene family were excluded. A later analysis removed 550 to 700 highly shared, low-generation-probability nucleotide sequences to deal with suspected cross-contamination and a sequencing artifact. In a later analysis, a clonal expansion index was calculated for each public chain from normalized within-repertoire ranks of inferred template counts. In a later analysis, generation probabilities were computed with a VDJ recombination model fitted to out-of-frame rearrangements, and the resulting probabilities were checked against IGoR. In a later analysis, TCR-TCR, TCR-HLA and TCR-CMV co-occurrence was scored with hypergeometric tests, and a repertoire-size bias correction was applied to TCR pairs. To estimate false discovery rates, a later analysis permuted the HLA or CMV assignments 20 times. In a later analysis, co-occurring TCRs were grouped with DBSCAN, and TCRdist sequence similarity was added when clustering was performed within HLA-allele-positive subsets. Co-occurrence clustering excluded repertoires with fewer than 30,000 or more than 120,000 public chains, plus five with anomalous nucleotide sharing. TCRdb holds this immuneACCESS table with in-frame rearrangements only. Some clones are missing; in checked studies, unresolved V genes explain under half, and the rest has no known cause. From that table come the V and J calls and clone size; the DNA was used to work out D and trimming. This sample lists more than 140,000 clones; about 75% were detected once. 3.3% of the sample belongs to the ten largest clones.

V is pared back by 0 bases and J by 7 bases, with 10 bases lying between the germline termini. The CDR1 and CDR2 encoded by the germline V gene are ENHRY and SYGVKD. Including cysteine and phenylalanine, the CDR3 has 14 amino acids. The retained sequence is limited to the CDR3, 42 bases, with the frame set at the first base. Sequences were obtained from PBMCs. This chain joins TRBV10-3 to TRBJ1-5; TRBD1 could be the D gene, as 5 bases match. This sequence was found in a man in his forties in good health and CMV-seronegative. The DNA reads TGTGCCATCAGTGAGTCAGGGGTCCACCAGCCCCAGCATTTT. Its amino acids are CAISESGVHQPQHF.